Below, 27 T cell receptor beta chains from the same sample are listed, as sequenced in a study of cytomegalovirus exposure and HLA in healthy donors. Assay used: immunoSEQ multiplex PCR; TCRdb lists only in-frame clones, some missing. The sample yields over 150,000 clones, roughly nine tenths seen once. The material sequenced was PBMCs. These receptors all stem from a woman between 18 and 30 years old in good health and CMV-seropositive.

The CDR3 sequence: CASSLGGQRRNEQYF. CDR3 coding DNA: TGTGCCAGCAGCTTGGGGGGACAGAGGAGAAACGAGCAGTACTTC. The rearrangement uses TRBV5-6 and TRBJ2-7; 7 bases agree with TRBD1. Germline V gene lookup returns CDR1 SGHDT and CDR2 YYEEEE. The CDR3 contains 15 residues. Trimming removed 0 bases from V and 5 bases from J; junction bases left unmatched: 8.

Only one count was recorded for this clone. The chain joins TRBV29-1 to TRBJ1-5; a weak D match, TRBD1 (5 bases). The CDR3 has 12 amino acids. CDR1 SQVTM and CDR2 ANQGSEA come from the germline V gene. Trimming pared 4 bases from V and 6 bases from J, leaving 10 bases between. As DNA, the CDR3 is TGCAGCGTTGTGAGGGGAGGTCAGCCCCAGCATTTT. Residues: CSVVRGGQPQHF.

The V and J genes are TRBV19 and TRBJ2-7; 11 bases match TRBD1. CDR1 and CDR2 from the germline V gene are LNHDA and SQIVND (reference sequence). Trimming at V came to 8 bases and at J to 1 base, leaving 7 bases not matched to a gene. CDR3 size: 15 residues. CDR3 region: CASPYRDRGSYEQYF. The CDR3 coding sequence is TGTGCCAGTCCTTACCGGGACAGGGGGTCCTACGAGCAGTACTTC.

The rearrangement uses TRBV6-6 and TRBJ1-2; 9 nucleotides align to TRBD1. The ends lost 6 bases at V and 6 bases at J; junction bases unmatched: 11. There are 15 residues in the CDR3. Looked up from germline, CDR1 is MNHNY and CDR2 is SVGAGI (reference sequence). CDR3 DNA: TGTGCCAGCAGGGGACCGGGACAGGGAATAGATGGCTACACCTTC. Translation gives CASRGPGQGIDGYTF.

This chain joins TRBV28 and TRBJ2-7; 11 nucleotides align to TRBD2. CDR3 length: 17 residues. In germline, CDR1 is MDHEN, CDR2 SYDVKM. With V trimmed by 5 bases and J by 3 bases, 12 bases remained unmatched. The CDR3 nucleotides read TGTGCCAGCAGTCCCCCCACTAGCGGGAGAGATAGCTACGAGCAGTACTTC. This sequence encodes CASSPPTSGRDSYEQYF.

CDR3 sequence reads: CASSIGANTEAFF. The CDR3 bases are TGTGCCAGCAGCATAGGAGCGAACACTGAAGCTTTCTTT. The chain combines TRBV7-2 with TRBJ1-1; no firm D call. Trimming shortened V by 5 bases and J by 1 base, and 8 bases separated the two germline ends. This CDR3 contains 13 residues. Germline V gene sequence: CDR1 SGHTA, CDR2 FQGNSA.

This rearrangement joins TRBV30 to TRBJ1-5, with a weak D call TRBD1 (5 bases). Per the germline V gene, CDR1 is GTSNPN and CDR2 is SVGIG (reference sequence). The V end was cut by 4 bases, the J end by 2 bases, with 12 bases between. The CDR3 contains 14 residues. The chain's CDR3 is CAWNQGRGNQPQHF. CDR3 nucleotide sequence: TGTGCCTGGAATCAGGGTAGGGGCAATCAGCCCCAGCATTTT.

This chain uses TRBV7-2 with TRBJ2-2, with TRBD1 identical over 8 bases. This CDR3 has 17 residues. CDR1 is SGHTA, CDR2 FQGNSA, per germline. The V segment lost 0 bases and the J segment 6 bases; nucleotides outside the gene matches: 9. Written as DNA, the CDR3 is TGTGCCAGCAGCTTAGCGGCAGGGGGCAGTTGGGCCGGGGAGCTGTTTTTT. Encoded protein: CASSLAAGGSWAGELFF.

This chain connects TRBV4-3 to TRBJ2-7; 9 bases agree with TRBD1. This CDR3 has 14 residues. V lost 4 bases, J lost 6 bases, and 7 bases stayed unmatched. From germline, CDR1 is LGHNA and CDR2 YSLEER. This chain's CDR3 is CASSPGTGLGEQYF. CDR3 bases: TGCGCCAGCAGCCCGGGGACAGGGTTAGGCGAGCAGTACTTC.

The chain combines TRBV11-2 with TRBJ2-5; 9 nucleotides match TRBD1. This CDR3 spans 14 amino acids. Trimming at V came to 5 bases and at J to 7 bases, leaving 8 bases not matched to a gene. Per germline, CDR1 SGHAT and CDR2 FQNNGV. The CDR3 bases are TGTGCCAGCAGCCCACCCGGGACAGGGCGGACCCAGTACTTC. Translated, it gives CASSPPGTGRTQYF.

The V gene is TRBV27, the J gene TRBJ2-7; weak D call: TRBD1 (6 bases). CDR1 MNHEY and CDR2 SMNVEV come from the germline V gene (reference sequence). Trimming took off 0 bases at V and 4 bases at J, with 13 bases between the two ends. The CDR3 loop spans 15 amino acids. The CDR3 nucleotides are TGTGCCAGCAGTTTATCGCGGCAGGGGCTGTACGAGCAGTACTTC. Translation gives CASSLSRQGLYEQYF.

This chain uses TRBV10-3 with TRBJ2-5; 7 bases map to TRBD2. The J segment lost 5 bases and the V segment lost 2 bases, leaving 5 bases of the junction unmatched. This CDR3 is 14 amino acids long. Germline V gene sequence: CDR1 ENHRY, CDR2 SYGVKD. CDR3 sequence (DNA): TGTGCCATCAGTGAGGTGTCCGGGGGGGAGACCCAGTACTTC. Translating gives CAISEVSGGETQYF.

This chain connects TRBV6-6 to TRBJ1-1, with 9 nucleotides matching TRBD1. This CDR3 comprises 14 residues. Germline CDR1 and CDR2: MNHNY and SVGAGI (reference sequence). With V trimmed by 5 bases and J by 3 bases, 4 bases remained unmatched. CDR3: CASSPTGGDTEAFF. CDR3 DNA: TGTGCCAGCAGTCCGACAGGGGGAGACACTGAAGCTTTCTTT.

The V gene is TRBV28, the J gene TRBJ2-7; 10 nucleotides agree with TRBD2. Trimming cost V 4 bases and J 7 bases; bases outside gene matches: 1. CDR1 is MDHEN, CDR2 SYDVKM, per germline. CDR3 size: 12 residues. The CDR3 is CASSSSGREQYF. Here the CDR3 DNA reads TGTGCCAGCAGTTCTAGCGGGAGAGAGCAGTACTTC.

The V gene is TRBV6-5, the J gene TRBJ2-5; TRBD1 aligns across 9 bases. The DNA end is a closer match to TRBJ2-7, so the J assignment may be wrong. CDR1 and CDR2 (germline): MNHEY, SVGAGI. This CDR3 comprises 15 residues. CDR3 DNA: TGTGCCAGCAGTTACTCGAACAGGGGGCTGGCCGAGCAGTACTTC. This gives the protein CASSYSNRGLAEQYF.

The V gene is TRBV6-5, the J gene TRBJ1-1; weak D call: TRBD1 (6 bases). The CDR3 extends over 14 amino acids. Germline CDR1 reads MNHEY; CDR2 reads SVGAGI. V was clipped by 5 bases and J by 4 bases, with 14 bases between them. The CDR3 sequence: CASSTSGVPTEAFF. The DNA of the CDR3 is TGTGCCAGCAGTACATCAGGGGTCCCCACTGAAGCTTTCTTT.

Here the CDR3 DNA reads TGCAGCAGCAGGGGGCCCGGTTCTAGCACAGATACGCAGTATTTT. It codes for CSSRGPGSSTDTQYF. The rearrangement uses TRBV29-1 and TRBJ2-3; TRBD1 aligns across 8 bases. Trimming removed 8 bases from V and 0 bases from J; junction bases left unmatched: 10. This CDR3 has 15 amino acids. Germline CDR1 reads SQVTM; CDR2 reads ANQGSEA.

The V call is TRBV18, the J call TRBJ2-1; the match to TRBD2 covers 10 bases. This CDR3 has 13 residues. Germline lookup yields CDR1 KGHSH and CDR2 LQKENI. The J segment lost 8 bases and the V segment lost 6 bases, leaving 4 bases of the junction unmatched. The DNA for the CDR3 is TGTGCCAGCTCCCCTAGCGGGAGACATGAGCAGTTCTTC. It yields the protein CASSPSGRHEQFF.

V and J are TRBV30 and TRBJ2-6; D gene uncertain. Germline V gene lookup returns CDR1 GTSNPN and CDR2 SVGIG (reference sequence). V gave up 6 bases and J gave up 0 bases, with 6 bases separating them. CDR3 length: 13 residues. The CDR3 protein is CACQISGANVLTF. The CDR3 DNA is TGTGCCTGCCAAATCTCTGGGGCCAACGTCCTGACTTTC.

The CDR3 DNA reads as TGTGCCAGCAAAACCGTAGGGGGCATGTCTAGCTATGGCTACACCTTC. It specifies CASKTVGGMSSYGYTF. V is TRBV27 and J is TRBJ1-2; 7 positions agree with TRBD1. The CDR3 is made up of 16 amino acids. Trimming removed 7 bases from V and 4 bases from J; junction bases left unmatched: 15. Per the germline V gene, CDR1 is MNHEY and CDR2 is SMNVEV (reference sequence).

The J gene is TRBJ2-3, the V gene TRBV4-3; D possibly corresponds to TRBD1 (6 bases). V dropped 1 base and J dropped 4 bases, with 15 bases sitting between them. This CDR3 has 16 amino acids. CDR1 and CDR2 (germline): LGHNA, YSLEER. This chain's CDR3 is CASSQASQGFADTQYF. CDR3 coding DNA: TGCGCCAGCAGCCAAGCATCCCAGGGGTTTGCAGATACGCAGTATTTT.

This chain links TRBV27 with TRBJ2-5; 9 bases line up with TRBD1. CDR1 and CDR2 (germline): MNHEY, SMNVEV (reference sequence). V was pared by 2 bases and J by 5 bases, with 3 bases of the junction left unmatched. The CDR3 totals 14 residues. Here the CDR3 reads CASSLNDRGETQYF. Written as DNA, the CDR3 is TGTGCCAGCAGTTTAAATGACAGGGGGGAGACCCAGTACTTC.

V gene TRBV7-2 combines with J gene TRBJ1-5; no firm D call. Germline V gene data show CDR1 as SGHTA and CDR2 as FQGNSA. The CDR3 covers 14 residues. V gave up 5 bases and J gave up 4 bases, with 12 bases separating them. CDR3 bases: TGTGCCAGCAGCCTAGGTGGAGCGAATCAGCCCCAGCATTTT. This translates into CASSLGGANQPQHF.

V gene TRBV29-1 combines with J gene TRBJ2-1; TRBD1 might be the D (5 bases). Trimming removed 4 bases at V and 3 bases at J, with 7 bases between. Per germline, CDR1 SQVTM and CDR2 ANQGSEA. The CDR3 has 12 amino acids. CDR3 nucleotides: TGCAGCGTTGCTACAGGCTACAATGAGCAGTTCTTC. Encoded protein: CSVATGYNEQFF.

The chain joins TRBV11-2 to TRBJ2-5; 9 bases line up with TRBD1. Trimming took 5 bases from V and 2 from J; bases not matched to a gene: 6. The CDR3 totals 15 residues. Germline lookup yields CDR1 SGHAT and CDR2 FQNNGV. The DNA for the CDR3 is TGTGCCAGCAGCGGAGGACAGGGGTCTCAAGAGACCCAGTACTTC. Translating gives CASSGGQGSQETQYF.

The chain employs TRBV27 and TRBJ2-1, with D unresolved. The germline V gene encodes CDR1 MNHEY and CDR2 SMNVEV (reference sequence). The CDR3 covers 15 residues. Trimming took off 4 bases at V and 2 bases at J, with 12 bases between the two ends. Here the CDR3 DNA reads TGTGCCAGCAGTTCCCAACTCCCCGCCTACAATGAGCAGTTCTTC. This sequence encodes CASSSQLPAYNEQFF.

CDR3 amino acids: CASSPDRGGTGELFF. The CDR3 DNA follows: TGCGCCAGCAGTCCGGACAGGGGGGGCACCGGGGAGCTGTTTTTT. The V gene is TRBV23-1, the J gene TRBJ2-2; 10 bases match TRBD1. TRBV23-1 has ORF status, its function being uncertain. This CDR3 has 15 residues. V shed 4 bases and J 4 bases; nucleotides not matched to a gene: 3.